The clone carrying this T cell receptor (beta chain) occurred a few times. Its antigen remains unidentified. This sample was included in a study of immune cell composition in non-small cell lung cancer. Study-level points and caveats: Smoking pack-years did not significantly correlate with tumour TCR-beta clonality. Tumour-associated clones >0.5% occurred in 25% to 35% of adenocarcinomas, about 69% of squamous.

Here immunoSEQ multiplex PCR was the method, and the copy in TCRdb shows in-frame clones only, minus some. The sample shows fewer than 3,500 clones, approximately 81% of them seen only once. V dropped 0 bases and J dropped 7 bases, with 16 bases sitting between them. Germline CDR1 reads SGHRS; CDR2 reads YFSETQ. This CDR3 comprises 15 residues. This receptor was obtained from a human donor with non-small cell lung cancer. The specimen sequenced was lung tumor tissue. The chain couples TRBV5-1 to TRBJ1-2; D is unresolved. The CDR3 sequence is CASSLEWASASGYTF. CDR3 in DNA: TGCGCCAGCAGCTTGGAGTGGGCTAGCGCCTCTGGCTACACCTTC. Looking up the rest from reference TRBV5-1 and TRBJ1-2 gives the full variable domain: KAGVTQTPRYLIKTRGQQVTLSCSPISGHRSVSWYQQTPGQGLQFLFEYFSETQRNKGNFPGRFSGRQFSNSRSEMNVSTLELGDSALYLCASSLEWASASGYTFGSGTRLTVV.